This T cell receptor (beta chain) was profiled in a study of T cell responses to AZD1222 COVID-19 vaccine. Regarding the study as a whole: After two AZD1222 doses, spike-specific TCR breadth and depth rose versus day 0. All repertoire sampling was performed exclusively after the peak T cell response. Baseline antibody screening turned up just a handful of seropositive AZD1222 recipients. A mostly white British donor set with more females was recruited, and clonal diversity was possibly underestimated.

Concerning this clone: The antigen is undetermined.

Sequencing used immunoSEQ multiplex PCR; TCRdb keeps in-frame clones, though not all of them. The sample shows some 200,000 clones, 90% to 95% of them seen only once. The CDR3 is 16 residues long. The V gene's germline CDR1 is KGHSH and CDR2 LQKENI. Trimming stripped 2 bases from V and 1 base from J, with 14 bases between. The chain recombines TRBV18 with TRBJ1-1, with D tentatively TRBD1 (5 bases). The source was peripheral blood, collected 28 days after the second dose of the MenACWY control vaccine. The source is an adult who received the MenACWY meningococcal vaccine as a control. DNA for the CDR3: TGTGCCAGCTCACCAATACCGTGGGGGGGGAACACTGAAGCTTTCTTT. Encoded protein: CASSPIPWGGNTEAFF.